What follows are 32 T cell receptor beta chains derived from one specimen sequenced in a study of blood T cell repertoires in COVID-19. Assay used: immunoSEQ multiplex PCR; TCRdb lists only in-frame clones, some missing. The sample has a few hundred thousand clones; around 89% are singletons. Specimen: peripheral blood. The origin of the receptors is a man in his thirties or forties with acute or convalescent COVID-19.

V is TRBV11-3 and J is TRBJ1-4; D gene uncertain. The germline V gene has CDR1 SGHNT and CDR2 YENEEA. The CDR3 consists of 13 residues. Trimming removed 3 bases at V and 4 bases at J, with 6 bases between. CDR3 sequence (DNA): TGTGCCAGCAGCTTCAGCGTTAATGAAAAACTGTTTTTT. Translating gives CASSFSVNEKLFF. Looking up the rest from reference TRBV11-3 and TRBJ1-4 gives the full variable domain: EAGVVQSPRYKIIEKKQPVAFWCNPISGHNTLYWYLQNLGQGPELLIRYENEEAVDDSQLPKDRFSAERLKGVDSTLKIQPAELGDSAVYLCASSFSVNEKLFFGSGTQLSVL.

V is TRBV5-1 and J is TRBJ1-2, with 9 nucleotides matching TRBD1. Germline V CDR1 and CDR2: SGHRS, YFSETQ. J gave up 8 bases and V 3 bases, and 2 bases lay outside the gene matches. The CDR3 contains 12 residues. For the CDR3, the DNA is TGCGCCAGCAGCTCAACAGGGGGCGGCTACACCTTC. Protein sequence: CASSSTGGGYTF.

The V gene is TRBV19, the J gene TRBJ1-6; D gene uncertain. Per the germline V gene, CDR1 is LNHDA and CDR2 is SQIVND (reference sequence). The CDR3 is 12 amino acids. V gave up 7 bases and J gave up 5 bases, with 6 bases separating them. CDR3 in amino acids: CASNANNSPLHF. The CDR3 DNA follows: TGTGCCAGTAACGCTAATAATTCACCCCTCCACTTT.

CDR3 bases: TGTGCCAGCAGCGTAGAGTCGGGACAGGGAGGCGAGCAGTACTTC. This codes for CASSVESGQGGEQYF. V and J are TRBV9 and TRBJ2-7, with 9 bases aligning to TRBD1. Germline CDR1 is SGDLS and CDR2 is YYNGEE. Trimming took 0 bases from V and 6 from J; bases not matched to a gene: 7. CDR3 length equals 15 residues.

The chain carries TRBV6-5 and TRBJ2-7, with a weak D call TRBD1 (5 bases). Looked up from germline, CDR1 is MNHEY and CDR2 is SVGAGI. V was shortened by 2 bases and J by 5 bases, with 16 bases between the two germline ends. The CDR3 spans 15 residues. The CDR3 DNA reads TGTGCCAGCAGTTACGGCCGGCAGGGCCTTGACGAGCAGTACTTC. This codes for CASSYGRQGLDEQYF.

The CDR3 loop is CASSIPDRAYGYTF. The CDR3 DNA reads as TGTGCCAGCAGTATACCAGACAGGGCCTATGGCTACACCTTC. The gene calls are TRBV28 and TRBJ1-2; 7 bases match TRBD1. Germline V gene lookup returns CDR1 MDHEN and CDR2 SYDVKM. The ends lost 5 bases at V and 4 bases at J; junction bases unmatched: 7. The CDR3 runs to 14 residues.

The chain employs TRBV9 and TRBJ2-1; no reliable D call. The CDR3 extends over 13 amino acids. Between the trimmed V and J ends, which lost 0 bases and 6 bases, there was a span of 7 bases. Germline CDR1 reads SGDLS; CDR2 reads YYNGEE. The DNA for the CDR3 is TGTGCCAGCAGCGTAGGTCTAAGCAATGAGCAGTTCTTC. It translates to CASSVGLSNEQFF.

V is TRBV28 and J is TRBJ1-5; 7 positions agree with TRBD1. CDR1 is MDHEN and CDR2 is SYDVKM in the germline V gene. Germline trimming cut 1 base from V and 3 bases from J; bases unmatched to any gene: 6. The CDR3 is 16 amino acids. The CDR3 spells CASSLYGRGFNQPQHF. CDR3 coding DNA: TGTGCCAGCAGTTTATATGGCAGGGGGTTCAATCAGCCCCAGCATTTT.

The rearrangement joins TRBV19 to TRBJ1-2; TRBD1 might be the D (5 bases). In germline, CDR1 is LNHDA, CDR2 SQIVND (reference sequence). The CDR3 runs to 14 residues. V was pared by 9 bases and J by 8 bases, with 22 bases between. The CDR3 loop reads CASRTGDITSGYTF. The CDR3 DNA reads TGTGCCAGCCGTACAGGCGATATCACGTCGGGCTACACCTTC.

The rearrangement joins TRBV18 to TRBJ1-4; no clear D gene. The CDR3 is made up of 14 amino acids. Trimming took 0 bases from V and 7 from J, leaving 9 bases between them. CDR1 is KGHSH, CDR2 LQKENI, per germline. CDR3 DNA: TGTGCCAGCTCACCACCGATAGGGAGTGAAAAACTGTTTTTT. This sequence encodes CASSPPIGSEKLFF. Filled out from reference TRBV18 and TRBJ1-4, the complete variable domain reads NAGVMQNPRHLVRRRGQEARLRCSPMKGHSHVYWYRQLPEEGLKFMVYLQKENIIDESGMPKERFSAEFPKEGPSILRIQQVVRGDSAAYFCASSPPIGSEKLFFGSGTQLSVL.

The rearrangement uses TRBV6-4 and TRBJ2-2; TRBD2 agrees at 14 bases. V gave up 0 bases and J gave up 4 bases; unmatched junction bases: 10. CDR3 length: 20 amino acids. The germline V gene has CDR1 MRHNA and CDR2 SNTAGT. CDR3 DNA: TGTGCCAGCAGTGACTCGAATAGGACTAGCGGGGGGAGTGGCACCGGGGAGCTGTTTTTT. Residues: CASSDSNRTSGGSGTGELFF.

The chain has TRBV5-4 and TRBJ2-5, with no clear D. In germline, CDR1 is SGHNT, CDR2 YYREEE (reference sequence). This CDR3 has 15 residues. Trimming removed 4 bases at V and 5 bases at J, with 18 bases between. CDR3 sequence (DNA): TGTGCCAGCAGCCCTTACGGTGAGGTAACGGAGACCCAGTACTTC. It is translated as CASSPYGEVTETQYF.

The rearrangement uses TRBV6-5 and TRBJ1-1, with D perhaps TRBD1 (5 bases). In germline, CDR1 is MNHEY, CDR2 SVGAGI. V dropped 3 bases and J dropped 1 base, with 9 bases sitting between them. This CDR3 is built from 14 residues. The chain's CDR3 is CASSYLGGNTEAFF. The CDR3 coding sequence is TGTGCCAGCAGTTATCTGGGGGGGAACACTGAAGCTTTCTTT.

The rearrangement joins TRBV5-1 to TRBJ1-6, with no clear D. V gave up 1 base and J gave up 7 bases, with 12 bases separating them. The germline V gene encodes CDR1 SGHRS and CDR2 YFSETQ. The CDR3 has 15 residues. CDR3 sequence: CASSLSFNRNSPLHF. Written as DNA, the CDR3 is TGCGCCAGCAGCTTGTCCTTTAACAGAAATTCACCCCTCCACTTT.

The V and J genes are TRBV11-2 and TRBJ2-3; D is perhaps TRBD1 (5 bases). Between the trimmed V and J ends, which lost 4 bases and 1 base, there was a span of 6 bases. Germline V gene sequence: CDR1 SGHAT, CDR2 FQNNGV. CDR3 length: 13 amino acids. Here the CDR3 DNA reads TGTGCCAGCAGCTGGGGCGGCACAGATACGCAGTATTTT. This encodes CASSWGGTDTQYF.

This chain links TRBV19 with TRBJ1-2, with TRBD1 matching 7 bases. Germline V gives CDR1 LNHDA, CDR2 SQIVND (reference sequence). The CDR3 spans 15 residues. V dropped 3 bases and J dropped 3; count of bases not matched to a gene: 7. CDR3 protein: CASSIQGGRHYGYTF. For the CDR3, the DNA is TGTGCCAGTAGTATTCAGGGGGGCCGGCACTATGGCTACACCTTC.

This chain uses TRBV25-1 with TRBJ1-1; D unresolved. In germline, CDR1 is MGHDK, CDR2 SYGVNS. This CDR3 has 13 residues. Trimming took 6 bases from V and 4 from J, leaving 12 bases between them. As DNA, the CDR3 is TGTGCCAGCAGGCCCTCTGGCGGCACTGAAGCTTTCTTT. It yields the protein CASRPSGGTEAFF.

This clone was observed a few times. The chain combines TRBV5-1 with TRBJ1-5; 10 bases match TRBD1. V lost 4 bases to trimming and J lost 6 bases; unmatched junction nucleotides: 7. There are 15 residues in the CDR3. From germline, CDR1 is SGHRS and CDR2 YFSETQ. This chain's CDR3 is CASSKTGGGSQPQHF. As DNA, the CDR3 is TGCGCCAGCAGCAAGACAGGGGGCGGGAGTCAGCCCCAGCATTTT.

The chain combines TRBV5-5 with TRBJ1-3; 8 positions agree with TRBD1. Per germline, CDR1 SGHKS and CDR2 YYEKEE (reference sequence). Germline trimming cut 4 bases from V and 0 bases from J; bases unmatched to any gene: 9. The CDR3 totals 17 residues. The CDR3 nucleotides read TGTGCCAGCAGCACCTCCGGGACAGGACACTCTGGAAACACCATATATTTT. It translates to CASSTSGTGHSGNTIYF. The full variable domain, its missing parts supplied by reference TRBV5-5 and TRBJ1-3, is DAGVTQSPTHLIKTRGQQVTLRCSPISGHKSVSWYQQVLGQGPQFIFQYYEKEERGRGNFPDRFSARQFPNYSSELNVNALLLGDSALYLCASSTSGTGHSGNTIYFGEGSWLTVV.

This clone was found a few times. This rearrangement joins TRBV11-1 to TRBJ2-3; 7 bases line up with TRBD2. Germline CDR1 is SGHAT and CDR2 is FQDESV (reference sequence). The CDR3 spans 12 residues. The trim removed 6 bases at V and 6 bases at J, leaving 3 bases unmatched. CDR3 amino acids: CASSFSGDTQYF. The CDR3 nucleotides are TGTGCCAGCAGTTTTAGCGGGGATACGCAGTATTTT. The variable domain in full, completed from reference TRBV11-1 and TRBJ2-3, reads EAEVAQSPRYKITEKSQAVAFWCDPISGHATLYWYRQILGQGPELLVQFQDESVVDDSQLPKDRFSAERLKGVDSTLKIQPAELGDSAMYLCASSFSGDTQYFGPGTRLTVL.

The genes are TRBV6-5 and TRBJ1-1; D may be TRBD1 (5 bases). V was trimmed by 9 bases and J by 1 base, leaving 15 bases between them. Germline CDR1 is MNHEY and CDR2 is SVGAGI. The CDR3 spans 14 residues. The CDR3 loop reads CASTEHQGNTEAFF. The CDR3 DNA sequence: TGTGCCAGTACAGAACACCAGGGGAACACTGAAGCTTTCTTT.

This sequence joins TRBV15 and TRBJ2-7; 8 positions agree with TRBD2. From germline, CDR1 is LNHNV and CDR2 YYDKDF (reference sequence). The CDR3 has 16 residues. V lost 4 bases, J lost 2 bases, and 10 bases stayed unmatched. CDR3 coding DNA: TGTGCCACCAGCATCGGCAGCGGGAGTGGAACCTACGAGCAGTACTTC. Its protein product is CATSIGSGSGTYEQYF.

The CDR3 is CASSPKAGVKGEQYF. Written as DNA, the CDR3 is TGTGCCAGCTCACCAAAAGCGGGAGTAAAGGGCGAGCAGTACTTC. The rearrangement joins TRBV18 to TRBJ2-7; 8 positions match TRBD2. J lost 6 bases, V lost 2 bases, and 9 bases had no gene match. Germline CDR1 is KGHSH and CDR2 is LQKENI. The CDR3 has 15 amino acids.

The rearrangement joins TRBV5-1 to TRBJ1-1, with TRBD1 identical over 11 bases. The trim removed 5 bases at V and 0 bases at J, leaving 9 bases unmatched. Germline CDR1 and CDR2: SGHRS and YFSETQ. The CDR3 loop spans 17 amino acids. The CDR3 is CASRRDRGSGVNTEAFF. Written as DNA, the CDR3 is TGCGCCAGCAGAAGGGACAGGGGGTCTGGGGTGAACACTGAAGCTTTCTTT.

This chain joins TRBV28 and TRBJ2-7, with D possibly being TRBD2 (6 bases). The germline V gene has CDR1 MDHEN and CDR2 SYDVKM. Trimming cost V 6 bases and J 0 bases, with 15 bases left between them. This CDR3 is 15 amino acids long. The CDR3: CASSPGTVDSYEQYF. CDR3 in DNA: TGTGCCAGCAGCCCAGGGACTGTGGACTCCTACGAGCAGTACTTC.

The genes are TRBV6-1 and TRBJ1-2; D is uncertain. The V gene lost 2 bases and the J gene lost 4 bases, with 8 bases spanning the gap. The CDR3 totals 13 residues. The germline CDR1 and CDR2 sequences are MNHNS and SASEGT. The CDR3 loop is CASSEQVSYGYTF. In nucleotides, the CDR3 is TGTGCCAGCAGTGAACAGGTTTCCTATGGCTACACCTTC.

This chain connects TRBV6-1 to TRBJ1-6; D ambiguous. From germline, CDR1 is MNHNS and CDR2 SASEGT. The CDR3 runs to 13 residues. Trimming shortened V by 2 bases and J by 6 bases, and 5 bases separated the two germline ends. CDR3 in DNA: TGTGCCAGCAGTGAAACAGCTAATTCACCCCTCCACTTT. It yields the protein CASSETANSPLHF.

The chain combines TRBV25-1 with TRBJ2-2; no clear D gene. In germline, CDR1 is MGHDK, CDR2 SYGVNS. This CDR3 is built from 13 residues. Trimming shortened V by 9 bases and J by 5 bases, and 13 bases separated the two germline ends. The CDR3 is CASRALGTGELFF. The DNA of the CDR3 is TGTGCCAGTCGCGCCCTAGGAACCGGGGAGCTGTTTTTT.

The chain combines TRBV20-1 with TRBJ2-3; D ambiguous. CDR1 and CDR2 (germline): DFQATT, SNEGSKA (reference sequence). This CDR3 comprises 11 residues. Trimming took 4 bases from V and 6 from J, leaving 8 bases between them. CDR3: CSANPGDTQYF. The CDR3 DNA is TGCAGTGCTAACCCCGGGGATACGCAGTATTTT.

The chain employs TRBV9 and TRBJ2-2; TRBD2 matches 12 bases. The CDR3 covers 17 residues. Trimming took 3 bases from V and 6 from J; bases not matched to a gene: 9. Per the germline V gene, CDR1 is SGDLS and CDR2 is YYNGEE. The CDR3 loop reads CASSGASGRVFSGELFF. CDR3 in DNA: TGTGCCAGCAGCGGGGCTAGCGGGAGGGTTTTTTCCGGGGAGCTGTTTTTT.

The rearrangement joins TRBV18 to TRBJ2-1; perhaps TRBD2 as D (5 bases). Germline values: CDR1 KGHSH, CDR2 LQKENI. The CDR3 extends over 13 amino acids. Deletions cut 3 bases from V and 10 bases from J, with 13 bases between. CDR3 nucleotides: TGTGCCAGCTCACCGGACTTTCCTAGGGAGCAGTTCTTC. This translates into CASSPDFPREQFF.

V and J are TRBV7-9 and TRBJ2-7; no firm D call. The V gene lost 5 bases and the J gene lost 5 bases, with 10 bases spanning the gap. The CDR3 runs to 12 residues. The germline gives CDR1 SEHNR, CDR2 FQNEAQ (reference sequence). The CDR3 spells CASSRDMNEQYF. CDR3 in DNA: TGTGCCAGCAGCAGAGACATGAACGAGCAGTACTTC.